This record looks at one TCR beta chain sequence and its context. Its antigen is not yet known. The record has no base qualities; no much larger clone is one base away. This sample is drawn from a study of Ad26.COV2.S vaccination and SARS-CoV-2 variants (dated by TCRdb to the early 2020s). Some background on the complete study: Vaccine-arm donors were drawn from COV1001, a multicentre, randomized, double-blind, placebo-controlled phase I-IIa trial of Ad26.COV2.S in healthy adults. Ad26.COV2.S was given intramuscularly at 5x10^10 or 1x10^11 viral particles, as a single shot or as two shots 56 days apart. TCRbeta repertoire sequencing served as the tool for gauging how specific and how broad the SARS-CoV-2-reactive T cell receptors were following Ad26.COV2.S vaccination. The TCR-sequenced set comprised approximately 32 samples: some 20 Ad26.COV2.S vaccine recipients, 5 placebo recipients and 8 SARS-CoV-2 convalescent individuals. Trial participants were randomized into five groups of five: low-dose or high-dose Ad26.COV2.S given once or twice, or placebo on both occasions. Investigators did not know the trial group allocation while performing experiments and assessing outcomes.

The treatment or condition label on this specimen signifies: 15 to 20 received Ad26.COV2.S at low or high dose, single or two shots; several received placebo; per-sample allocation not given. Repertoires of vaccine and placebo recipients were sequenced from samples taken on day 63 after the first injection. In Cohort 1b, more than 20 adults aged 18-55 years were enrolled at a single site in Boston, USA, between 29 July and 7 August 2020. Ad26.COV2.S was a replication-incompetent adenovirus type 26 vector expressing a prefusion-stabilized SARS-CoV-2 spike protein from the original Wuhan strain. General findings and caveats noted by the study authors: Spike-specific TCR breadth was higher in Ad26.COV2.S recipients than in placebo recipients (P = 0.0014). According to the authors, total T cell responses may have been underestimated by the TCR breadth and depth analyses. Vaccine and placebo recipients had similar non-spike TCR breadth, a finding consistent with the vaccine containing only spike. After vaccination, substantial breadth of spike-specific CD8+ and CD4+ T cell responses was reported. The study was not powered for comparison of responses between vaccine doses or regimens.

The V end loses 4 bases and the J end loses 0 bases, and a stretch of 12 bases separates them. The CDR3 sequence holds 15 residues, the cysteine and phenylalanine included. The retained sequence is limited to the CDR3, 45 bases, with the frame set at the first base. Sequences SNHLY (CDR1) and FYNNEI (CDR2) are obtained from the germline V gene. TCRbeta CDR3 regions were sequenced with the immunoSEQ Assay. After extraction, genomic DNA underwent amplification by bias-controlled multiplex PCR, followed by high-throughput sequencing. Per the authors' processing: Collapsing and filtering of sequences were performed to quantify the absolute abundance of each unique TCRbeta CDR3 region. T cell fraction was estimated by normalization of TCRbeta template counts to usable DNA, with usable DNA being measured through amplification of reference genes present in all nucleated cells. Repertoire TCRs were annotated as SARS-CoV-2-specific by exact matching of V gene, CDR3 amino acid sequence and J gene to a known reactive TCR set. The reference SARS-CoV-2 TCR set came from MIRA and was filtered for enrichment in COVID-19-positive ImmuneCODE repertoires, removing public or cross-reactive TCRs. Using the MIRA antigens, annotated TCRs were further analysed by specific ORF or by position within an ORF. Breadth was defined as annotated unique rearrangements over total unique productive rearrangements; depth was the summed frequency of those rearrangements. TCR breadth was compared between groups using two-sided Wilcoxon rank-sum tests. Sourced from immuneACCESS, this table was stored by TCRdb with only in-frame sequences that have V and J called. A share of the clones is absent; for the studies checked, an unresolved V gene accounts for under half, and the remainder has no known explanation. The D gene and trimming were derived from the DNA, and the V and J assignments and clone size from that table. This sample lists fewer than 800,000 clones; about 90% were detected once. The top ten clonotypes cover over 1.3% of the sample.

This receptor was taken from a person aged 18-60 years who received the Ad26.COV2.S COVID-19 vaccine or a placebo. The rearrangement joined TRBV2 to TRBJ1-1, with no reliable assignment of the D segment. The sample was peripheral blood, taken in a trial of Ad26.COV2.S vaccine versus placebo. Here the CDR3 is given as CASSGQLGLNTEAFF. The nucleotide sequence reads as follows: TGTGCCAGCAGTGGCCAACTAGGACTGAACACTGAAGCTTTCTTT.